The sequence of this TCR beta chain was determined in a study of T cells after posttransplantation cyclophosphamide. There are 15 residues in the CDR3. CDR1 and CDR2 (germline): WSHSY, SAAADI. V lost 3 bases and J lost 6; bases outside the gene matches: 9. Clones were read by immunoSEQ multiplex PCR, and TCRdb kept only the in-frame ones, dropping some. The sample presents about 39,000 clones, none singletons. Findings of the study overall: Blood and skin or GI T cell repertoires showed limited TRB overlap.

This clone was counted ten times or more. Its target is not known. The clonotype was recovered from a woman aged 45-60 years in good health and a related stem cell transplant donor. The V and J genes are TRBV10-2 and TRBJ2-7; TRBD2 matches at 9 bases. Sequencing was carried out using PBMCs. This CDR3 reads CASSDHAGGGGEQYF. Written as DNA, the CDR3 is TGCGCCAGCAGTGATCACGCGGGAGGGGGGGGCGAGCAGTACTTC.